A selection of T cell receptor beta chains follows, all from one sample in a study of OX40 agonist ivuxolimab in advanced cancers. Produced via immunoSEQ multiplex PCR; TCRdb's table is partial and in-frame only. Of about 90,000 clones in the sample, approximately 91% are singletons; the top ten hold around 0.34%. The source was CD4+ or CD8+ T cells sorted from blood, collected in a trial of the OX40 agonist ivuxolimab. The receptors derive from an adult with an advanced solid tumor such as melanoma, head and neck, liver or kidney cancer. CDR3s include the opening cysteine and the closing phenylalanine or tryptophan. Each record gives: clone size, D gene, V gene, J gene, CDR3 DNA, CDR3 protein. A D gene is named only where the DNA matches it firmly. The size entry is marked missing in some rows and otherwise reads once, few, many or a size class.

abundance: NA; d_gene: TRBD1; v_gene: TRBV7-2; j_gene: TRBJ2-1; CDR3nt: TGTGCCAGCAGCTTAGTGGGGGACAGGGGGGCTAGCTCCTACAATGAGCAGTTCTTC; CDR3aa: CASSLVGDRGASSYNEQFF
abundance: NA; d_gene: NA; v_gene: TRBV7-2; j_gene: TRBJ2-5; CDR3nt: TGTGCCAGCAGCTCCCAGGGGAGGGTGAGGGAGACCCAGTACTTC; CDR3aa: CASSSQGRVRETQYF
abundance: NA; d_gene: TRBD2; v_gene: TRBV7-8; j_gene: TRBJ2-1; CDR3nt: TGTGCCAGCAGCTCACTAGCGGGAGGTTCCTACAATGAGCAGTTCTTC; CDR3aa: CASSSLAGGSYNEQFF
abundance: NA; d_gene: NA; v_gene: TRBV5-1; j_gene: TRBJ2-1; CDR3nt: TGCGCCAGCAGCCCGGGGGTCGGTGGGCCCTACAATGAGCAGTTCTTC; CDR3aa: CASSPGVGGPYNEQFF
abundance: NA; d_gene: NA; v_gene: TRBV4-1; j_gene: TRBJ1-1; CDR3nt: TGCGCCAGCAGCCTACAGGGGAACACTGAAGCTTTCTTT; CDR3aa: CASSLQGNTEAFF
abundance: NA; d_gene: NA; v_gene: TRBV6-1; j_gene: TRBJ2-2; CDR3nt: TGTGCCAGCAGTCCTGAGGGACGGCCCGGGGAGCTGTTTTTT; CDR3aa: CASSPEGRPGELFF
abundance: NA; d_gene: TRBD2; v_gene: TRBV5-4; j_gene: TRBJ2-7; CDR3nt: TGTGCCAGCAGCTTGCGGACTAGCGGGACCTACGAGCAGTACTTC; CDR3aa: CASSLRTSGTYEQYF
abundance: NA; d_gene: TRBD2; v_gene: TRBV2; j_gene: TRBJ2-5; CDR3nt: TGTGCCAGCAGCGGGACTAGCGGGAGGGCCGGCGGGGAGACCCAGTACTTC; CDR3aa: CASSGTSGRAGGETQYF
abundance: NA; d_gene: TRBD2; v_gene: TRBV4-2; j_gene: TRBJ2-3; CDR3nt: TGTGCCAGCAGGTTACTAGCGGGAAAAGAGGTCACAGATACGCAGTATTTT; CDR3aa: CASRLLAGKEVTDTQYF
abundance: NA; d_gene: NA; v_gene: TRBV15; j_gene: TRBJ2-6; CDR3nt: TGTGCCACCAGCAGAGTTTCGGGCCCCGGGGCCAACGTCCTGACTTTC; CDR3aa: CATSRVSGPGANVLTF
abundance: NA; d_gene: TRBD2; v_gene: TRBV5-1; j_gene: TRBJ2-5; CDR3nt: TGCGCCAGCAGCTTGCGGGGACTAGCGGGAAAAGAGACCCAGTACTTC; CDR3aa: CASSLRGLAGKETQYF
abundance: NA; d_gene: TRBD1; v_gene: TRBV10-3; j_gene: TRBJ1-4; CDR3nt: TGTGCCACCAAGAAGCCCGGGACAGGGAGTGAAAAACTGTTTTTT; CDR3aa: CATKKPGTGSEKLFF
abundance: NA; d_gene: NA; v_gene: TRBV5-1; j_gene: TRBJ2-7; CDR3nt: TGCGCCAGCAGCTTGGAGGTAGGCCATGGCGGGTCCTACGAGCAGTACTTC; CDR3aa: CASSLEVGHGGSYEQYF
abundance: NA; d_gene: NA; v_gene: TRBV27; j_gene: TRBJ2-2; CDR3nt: TGTGCCAGCAGTTTGGCAGGGAAGGGCACCGGGGAGCTGTTTTTT; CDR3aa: CASSLAGKGTGELFF
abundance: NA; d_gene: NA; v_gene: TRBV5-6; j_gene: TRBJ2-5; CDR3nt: TGTGCCAGCAGCTACTCCGGGGCTCAAGAGACCCAGTACTTC; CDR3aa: CASSYSGAQETQYF
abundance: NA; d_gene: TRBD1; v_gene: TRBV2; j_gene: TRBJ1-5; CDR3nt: TGTGCCAGCACGAGAACAGGGGATGGCAATCAGCCCCAGCATTTT; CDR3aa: CASTRTGDGNQPQHF
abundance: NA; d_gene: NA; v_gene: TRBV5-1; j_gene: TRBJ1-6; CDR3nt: TGCGCCAGCAGCTTGACAGGCGTTAATTCACCCCTCCACTTT; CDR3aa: CASSLTGVNSPLHF
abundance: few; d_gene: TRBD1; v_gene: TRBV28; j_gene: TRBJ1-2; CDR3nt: TGTGCCAGCACCGACAGGGAGAACGGCTACACCTTC; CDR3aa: CASTDRENGYTF
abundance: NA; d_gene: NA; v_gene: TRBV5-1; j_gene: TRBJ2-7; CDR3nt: TGCGCCAGCAGCTTGGTGGCAGGCGTGAGCTCCTACGAGCAGTACTTC; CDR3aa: CASSLVAGVSSYEQYF
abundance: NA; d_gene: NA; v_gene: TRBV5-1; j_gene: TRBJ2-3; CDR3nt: TGCGCCAGCAGCTTGGTGCAGGTCACAGATACGCAGTATTTT; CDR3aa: CASSLVQVTDTQYF
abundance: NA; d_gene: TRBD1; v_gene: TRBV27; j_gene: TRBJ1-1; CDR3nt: TGTGCCAGCAGTTTCGAATACACCGGGACAGCCAACACTGAAGCTTTCTTT; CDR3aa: CASSFEYTGTANTEAFF
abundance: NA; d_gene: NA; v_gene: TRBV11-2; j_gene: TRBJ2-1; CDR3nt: TGTGCCAGCAGCTTAGTCTTAGGCTATGTCGCTGGTGAGCAGTTCTTC; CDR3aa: CASSLVLGYVAGEQFF
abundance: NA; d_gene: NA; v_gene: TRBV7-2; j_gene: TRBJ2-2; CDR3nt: TGTGCCAGCAGCCCCCAGACAGTGCCCGGGGAGCTGTTTTTT; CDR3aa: CASSPQTVPGELFF
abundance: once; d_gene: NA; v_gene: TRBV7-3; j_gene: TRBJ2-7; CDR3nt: TGTGCCAGCAGCTCAGGGACATATCTCTCCATTTACGAGCAGTACTTC; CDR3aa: CASSSGTYLSIYEQYF
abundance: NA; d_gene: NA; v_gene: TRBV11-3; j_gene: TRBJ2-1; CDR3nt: TGTGCCAGCAGCTTTGGCGGGGAAGGGGGCAATGAGCAGTTCTTC; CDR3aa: CASSFGGEGGNEQFF
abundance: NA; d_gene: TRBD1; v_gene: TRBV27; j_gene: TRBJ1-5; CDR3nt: TGTGCCAGCAGTTCCTCCGGGACAGCCTATCAGCCCCAGCATTTT; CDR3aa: CASSSSGTAYQPQHF
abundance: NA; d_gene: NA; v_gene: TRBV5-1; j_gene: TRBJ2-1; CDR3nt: TGCGCCAGCAGCTTGGGAGCCCACCAAAGCTCCTACAATGAGCAGTTCTTC; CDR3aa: CASSLGAHQSSYNEQFF
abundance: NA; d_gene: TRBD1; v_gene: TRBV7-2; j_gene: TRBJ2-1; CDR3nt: TGTGCCAGCAGCCTGGGGGACAGGCGGGAACCTGAGCAGTTCTTC; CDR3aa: CASSLGDRREPEQFF
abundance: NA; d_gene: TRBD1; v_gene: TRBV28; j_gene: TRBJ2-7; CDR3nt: TGTGCCAGCAGGTCCGGGCCGGGACAGGGCTCCTACGAGCAGTACTTC; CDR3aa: CASRSGPGQGSYEQYF
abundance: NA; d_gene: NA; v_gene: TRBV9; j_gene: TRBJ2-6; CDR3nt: TGTGCCAGCAGCGGGGACCTCTCTGGGGCCAACGTCCTGACTTTC; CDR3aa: CASSGDLSGANVLTF
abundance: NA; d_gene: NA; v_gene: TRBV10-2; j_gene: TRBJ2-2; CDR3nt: TGCGCCAGCAAGGCGGGAACGAACACCGGGGAGCTGTTTTTT; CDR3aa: CASKAGTNTGELFF
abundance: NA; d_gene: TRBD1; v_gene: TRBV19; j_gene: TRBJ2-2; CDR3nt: TGTGCCAGTAACACCGGGACAGGGGGCGTCCGAACCGGGGAGCTGTTTTTT; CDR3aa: CASNTGTGGVRTGELFF
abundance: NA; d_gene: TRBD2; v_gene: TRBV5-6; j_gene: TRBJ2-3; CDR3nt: TGTGCCAGCAGCCCAATGGGTAGCGGGCTCGACACGCAGTATTTT; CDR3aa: CASSPMGSGLDTQYF
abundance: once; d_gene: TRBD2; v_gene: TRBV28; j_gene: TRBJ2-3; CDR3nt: TGTGCCAGCAGTTTAGGGACTACGTCCACAGATACGCAGTATTTT; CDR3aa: CASSLGTTSTDTQYF
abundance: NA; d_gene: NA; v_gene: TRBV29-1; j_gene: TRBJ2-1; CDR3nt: TGCAGCGTGCGACAGGTCAATGAGCAGTTCTTC; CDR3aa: CSVRQVNEQFF
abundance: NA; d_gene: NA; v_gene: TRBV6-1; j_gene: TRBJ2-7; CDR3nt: TGTGCCAGCAGTTTGGAACGGGACCCCACCTACGAGCAGTACTTC; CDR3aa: CASSLERDPTYEQYF
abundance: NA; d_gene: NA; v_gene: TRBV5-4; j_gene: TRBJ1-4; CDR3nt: TGTGCCAGCAGCTTGAGGGACGGTAATGAAAAACTGTTTTTT; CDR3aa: CASSLRDGNEKLFF
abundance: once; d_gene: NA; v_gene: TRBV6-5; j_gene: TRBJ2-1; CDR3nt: TGTGCCAGCAAACGGCCGATCTTCAATGAGCAGTTCTTC; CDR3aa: CASKRPIFNEQFF
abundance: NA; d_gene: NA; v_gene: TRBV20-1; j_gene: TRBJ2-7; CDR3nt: TGCAGTGCTATAGACGCATACGAGCAGTACTTC; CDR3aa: CSAIDAYEQYF
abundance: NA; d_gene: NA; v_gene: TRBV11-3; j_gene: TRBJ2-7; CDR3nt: TGTGCCAGCAGCTCTCAGGGTAATTCCTACGAGCAGTACTTC; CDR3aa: CASSSQGNSYEQYF
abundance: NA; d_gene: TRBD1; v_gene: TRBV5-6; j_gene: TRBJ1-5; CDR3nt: TGTGCCAGCAGCTCAAGACAGGGGAAGATCAATCAGCCCCAGCATTTT; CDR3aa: CASSSRQGKINQPQHF
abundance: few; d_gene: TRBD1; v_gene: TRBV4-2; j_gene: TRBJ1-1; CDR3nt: TGTGCCAGCAGCCCGGGGGACAGGGGGAACACTGAAGCTTTCTTT; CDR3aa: CASSPGDRGNTEAFF
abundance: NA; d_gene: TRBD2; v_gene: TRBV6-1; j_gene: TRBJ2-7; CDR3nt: TGTGCCAGCAGTGATTCCGGACTAGCGACCTACGAGCAGTACTTC; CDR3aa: CASSDSGLATYEQYF
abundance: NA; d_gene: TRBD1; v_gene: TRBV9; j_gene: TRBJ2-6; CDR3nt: TGTGCCAGCAGCTCTACCCTGGGGACAGGGTTTGGGGCCAACGTCCTGACTTTC; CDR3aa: CASSSTLGTGFGANVLTF
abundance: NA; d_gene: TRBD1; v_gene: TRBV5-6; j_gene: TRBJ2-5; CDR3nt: TGTGCCAGCAGCTTCTCGGGGACAGGCCAAGAGACCCAGTACTTC; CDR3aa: CASSFSGTGQETQYF
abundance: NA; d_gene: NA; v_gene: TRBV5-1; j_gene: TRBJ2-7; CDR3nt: TGCGCCAGCAGCTTGAGCAGTTCCACCTACGAGCAGTACTTC; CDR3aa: CASSLSSSTYEQYF
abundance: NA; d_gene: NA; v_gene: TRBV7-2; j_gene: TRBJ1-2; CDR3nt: TGTGCCAGCAGCTCAGCCCGGCAGGGCCGCGGCTACACCTTC; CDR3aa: CASSSARQGRGYTF
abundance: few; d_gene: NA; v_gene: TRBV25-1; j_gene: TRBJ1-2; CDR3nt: TGTGCCAGCAGTGAAAGGACATTAGGAGGCTACACCTTC; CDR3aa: CASSERTLGGYTF
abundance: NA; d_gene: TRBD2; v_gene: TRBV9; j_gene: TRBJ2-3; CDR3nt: TGTGCCAGCAGCCCTCAACTAGCGGGAGGGCTGATTACGCAGTATTTT; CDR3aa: CASSPQLAGGLITQYF
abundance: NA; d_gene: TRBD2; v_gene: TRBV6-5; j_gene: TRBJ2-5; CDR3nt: TGTGCCAGCAGTTACTGGGCTAGCGGGAGTTGGGAGACCCAGTACTTC; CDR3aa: CASSYWASGSWETQYF
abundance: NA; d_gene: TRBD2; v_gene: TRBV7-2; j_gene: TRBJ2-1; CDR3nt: TGTGCCAGCAGCTCCACCCGGACTAGCGGGAAATACAATGAGCAGTTCTTC; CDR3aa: CASSSTRTSGKYNEQFF